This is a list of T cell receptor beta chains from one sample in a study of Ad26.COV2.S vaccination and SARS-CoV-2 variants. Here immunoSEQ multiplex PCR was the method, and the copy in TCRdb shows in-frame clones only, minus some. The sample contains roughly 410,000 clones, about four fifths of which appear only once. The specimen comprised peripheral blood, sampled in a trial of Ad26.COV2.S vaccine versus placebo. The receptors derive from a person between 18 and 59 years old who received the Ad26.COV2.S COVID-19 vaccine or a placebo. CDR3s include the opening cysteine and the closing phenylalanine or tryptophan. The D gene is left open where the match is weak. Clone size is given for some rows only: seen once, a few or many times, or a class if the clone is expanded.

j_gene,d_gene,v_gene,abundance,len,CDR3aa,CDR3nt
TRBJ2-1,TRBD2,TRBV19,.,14,CASTPGGRGNEQFF,TGTGCCAGTACCCCAGGCGGGAGGGGCAATGAGCAGTTCTTC
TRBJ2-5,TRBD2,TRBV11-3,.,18,CASSLGEPFPGGQETQYF,TGTGCCAGCAGCTTAGGAGAGCCGTTTCCCGGGGGGCAAGAGACCCAGTACTTC
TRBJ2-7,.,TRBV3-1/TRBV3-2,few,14,CASSRPSSSYEQYF,TGTGCCAGCAGCCGCCCCTCAAGCTCCTACGAGCAGTACTTC
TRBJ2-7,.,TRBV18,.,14,CASSPSQGFNEQYF,TGTGCCAGCTCACCGTCTCAGGGATTCAACGAGCAGTACTTC
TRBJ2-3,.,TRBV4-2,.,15,CASSQASSSTDTQYF,TGTGCCAGCAGCCAAGCCAGTTCCAGCACAGATACGCAGTATTTT
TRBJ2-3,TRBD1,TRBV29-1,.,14,CSVQRTGGADTQYF,TGCAGCGTTCAACGGACAGGGGGCGCAGATACGCAGTATTTT
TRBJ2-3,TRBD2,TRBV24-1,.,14,CATSVGGSTDTQYF,TGTGCCACCAGTGTCGGGGGGAGCACAGATACGCAGTATTTT
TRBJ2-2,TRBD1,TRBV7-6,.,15,CASSLTGQGPGELFF,TGTGCCAGCAGCTTAACGGGACAGGGTCCCGGGGAGCTGTTTTTT
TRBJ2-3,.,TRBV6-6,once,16,CASSYRRGLGTDTQYF,TGTGCCAGCAGTTACCGACGGGGATTAGGAACAGATACGCAGTATTTT
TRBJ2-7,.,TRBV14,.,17,CASSQDISPGYPYEQYF,TGTGCCAGCAGCCAAGATATATCTCCGGGTTATCCCTACGAGCAGTACTTC
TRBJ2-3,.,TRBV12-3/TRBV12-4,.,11,CASSFSDTQYF,TGTGCCAGCAGTTTCTCAGATACGCAGTATTTT
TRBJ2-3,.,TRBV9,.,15,CASSISPARTDTQYF,TGTGCCAGCAGCATAAGTCCCGCGAGAACAGATACGCAGTATTTT
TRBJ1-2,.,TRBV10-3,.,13,CAISVEDNYGYTF,TGTGCCATCAGTGTGGAGGACAACTATGGCTACACCTTC
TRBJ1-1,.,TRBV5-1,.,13,CASREDFQGEAFF,TGCGCCAGCAGAGAGGACTTCCAGGGTGAAGCTTTCTTT
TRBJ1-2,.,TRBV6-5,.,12,CASASQGHGYTF,TGTGCCAGCGCGTCGCAGGGGCATGGCTACACCTTC
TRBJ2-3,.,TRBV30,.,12,CAWSVQADTQYF,TGTGCCTGGAGTGTACAGGCAGATACGCAGTATTTT
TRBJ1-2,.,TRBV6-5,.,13,CASSYGREHGYTF,TGTGCCAGCAGTTACGGCAGGGAACATGGCTACACCTTC
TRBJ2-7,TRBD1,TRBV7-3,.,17,CASSLKETGGSYYEQYF,TGTGCCAGCAGCTTAAAAGAAACAGGGGGATCCTACTACGAGCAGTACTTC
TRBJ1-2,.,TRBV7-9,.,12,CASSSIGYGYTF,TGTGCCAGCAGCTCCATCGGCTATGGCTACACCTTC
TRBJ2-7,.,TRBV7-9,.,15,CATLGLRGHSYEQYF,TGTGCCACCCTAGGGTTGCGGGGGCACTCCTACGAGCAGTACTTC
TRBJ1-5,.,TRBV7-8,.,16,CASSWNRDHSNQPQHF,TGTGCCAGCAGCTGGAATCGGGACCATAGCAATCAGCCCCAGCATTTT
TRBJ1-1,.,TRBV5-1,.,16,CASSLWGERTSPEAFF,TGCGCCAGCAGCTTATGGGGCGAGAGAACCTCACCTGAAGCTTTCTTT
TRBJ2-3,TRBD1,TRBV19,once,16,CASSMEGGRTTDTQYF,TGTGCCAGTAGTATGGAAGGGGGCAGGACCACAGATACGCAGTATTTT
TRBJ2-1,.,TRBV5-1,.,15,CASSLQHVSYNEQFF,TGCGCCAGCAGCCTCCAGCACGTCTCCTACAATGAGCAGTTCTTC
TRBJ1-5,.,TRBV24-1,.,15,CATSDSSGSNQPQHF,TGTGCCACCAGTGATTCCAGTGGGAGCAATCAGCCCCAGCATTTT
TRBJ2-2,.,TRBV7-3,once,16,CASSFQRGFKTGELFF,TGTGCCAGCAGCTTTCAACGGGGATTTAAAACCGGGGAGCTGTTTTTT
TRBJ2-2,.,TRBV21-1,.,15,CASSAGFWGTGELFF,TGTGCCAGCAGCGCTGGGTTTTGGGGCACCGGGGAGCTGTTTTTT
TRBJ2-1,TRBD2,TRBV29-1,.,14,CSVEGPSGGNEQFF,TGCAGCGTTGAAGGTCCTAGCGGGGGCAATGAGCAGTTCTTC
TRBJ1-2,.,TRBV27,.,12,CASSPRYGGYTF,TGTGCCAGCAGTCCCCGATATGGCGGCTACACCTTC
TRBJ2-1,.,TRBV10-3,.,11,CAIGSANEQFF,TGTGCCATCGGCAGCGCCAATGAGCAGTTCTTC
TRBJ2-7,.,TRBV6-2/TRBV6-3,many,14,CASSVDGASYEQYF,TGTGCCAGCAGTGTTGATGGGGCCTCCTACGAGCAGTACTTC
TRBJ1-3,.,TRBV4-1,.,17,CASSQIGRSRAGNTIYF,TGCGCCAGCAGCCAGATTGGTCGGAGCAGGGCCGGAAACACCATATATTTT
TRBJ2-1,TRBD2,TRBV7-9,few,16,CASSFIAGSGSGEQFF,TGTGCCAGCAGCTTTATAGCGGGCTCAGGGTCCGGTGAGCAGTTCTTC
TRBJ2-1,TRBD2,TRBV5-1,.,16,CASSLAVAGGPHEQFF,TGCGCCAGCAGCTTGGCGGTAGCGGGAGGGCCCCATGAGCAGTTCTTC
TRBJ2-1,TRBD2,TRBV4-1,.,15,CASSQLGLAMNEQFF,TGCGCCAGCAGCCAATTGGGACTAGCAATGAATGAGCAGTTCTTC
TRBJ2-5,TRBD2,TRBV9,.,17,CASSPGGLGGLQETQYF,TGTGCCAGCAGCCCTGGGGGACTAGGTGGTCTCCAAGAGACCCAGTACTTC